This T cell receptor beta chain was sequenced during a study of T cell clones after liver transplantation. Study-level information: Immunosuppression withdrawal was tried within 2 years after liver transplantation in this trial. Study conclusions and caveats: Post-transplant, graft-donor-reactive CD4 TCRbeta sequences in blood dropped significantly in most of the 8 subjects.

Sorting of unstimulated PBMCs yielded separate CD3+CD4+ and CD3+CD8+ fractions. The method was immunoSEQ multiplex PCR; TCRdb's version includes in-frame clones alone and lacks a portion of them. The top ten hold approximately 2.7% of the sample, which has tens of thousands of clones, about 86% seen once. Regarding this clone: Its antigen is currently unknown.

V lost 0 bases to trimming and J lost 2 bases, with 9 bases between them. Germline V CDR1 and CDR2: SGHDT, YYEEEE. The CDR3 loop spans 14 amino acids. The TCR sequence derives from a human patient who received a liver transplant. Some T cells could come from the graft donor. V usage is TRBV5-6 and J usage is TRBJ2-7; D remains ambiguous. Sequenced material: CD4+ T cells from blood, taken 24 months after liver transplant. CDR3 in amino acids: CASSLERPPYEQYF. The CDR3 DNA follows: TGTGCCAGCAGCTTGGAACGGCCCCCCTACGAGCAGTACTTC. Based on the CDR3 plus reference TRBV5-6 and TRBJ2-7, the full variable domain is DAGVTQSPTHLIKTRGQQVTLRCSPKSGHDTVSWYQQALGQGPQFIFQYYEEEERQRGNFPDRFSGHQFPNYSSELNVNALLLGDSALYLCASSLERPPYEQYFGPGTRLTVT.